What follows are 28 T cell receptor beta chains derived from one specimen sequenced in a study of OX40 agonist ivuxolimab in advanced cancers. Assay: immunoSEQ multiplex PCR; the TCRdb copy retains only in-frame clones and omits some. Here the sample spans approximately 28,000 clones, roughly 92% being singletons. The specimen comprised CD4+ or CD8+ T cells sorted from blood, sampled in a trial of the OX40 agonist ivuxolimab. All receptors come from an adult with an advanced solid tumor such as melanoma, head and neck, liver or kidney cancer.

The rearrangement uses TRBV7-9 and TRBJ1-2; D possibly corresponds to TRBD1 (5 bases). Looked up from germline, CDR1 is SEHNR and CDR2 is FQNEAQ (reference sequence). The V end lost 5 bases, the J end lost 2 bases, and 15 bases lay between the germline ends. This CDR3 is 15 amino acids long. CDR3 residues: CASSRLRTKNYGYTF. CDR3 DNA sequence: TGTGCCAGCAGCCGTCTTCGGACAAAAAACTATGGCTACACCTTC.

The genes are TRBV4-1 and TRBJ2-7; no firm D call. V was trimmed by 0 bases and J by 3 bases, leaving 12 bases between them. This CDR3 has 15 amino acids. Germline V lookup: CDR1 MGHRA, CDR2 YSYEKL. The CDR3 here is CASSQDSASYYEQYF. DNA of the CDR3: TGCGCCAGCAGCCAAGATTCGGCCAGTTACTACGAGCAGTACTTC.

The chain joins TRBV9 to TRBJ2-5, with 7 bases that match TRBD1. V lost 3 bases to trimming and J lost 1 base; unmatched junction nucleotides: 3. This CDR3 is built from 14 residues. The germline V gene encodes CDR1 SGDLS and CDR2 YYNGEE. DNA of the CDR3: TGTGCCAGCAGCGCACAGGGGCTCCAAGAGACCCAGTACTTC. Amino acid sequence: CASSAQGLQETQYF.

The chain carries TRBV27 and TRBJ1-4; no reliable D call. The CDR3 has 15 residues. The germline V gene has CDR1 MNHEY and CDR2 SMNVEV (reference sequence). Deletions cut 1 base from V and 8 bases from J, with 14 bases between. CDR3 sequence (DNA): TGTGCCAGCAGTTTATTTACCGCACGGCAGGAAAAACTGTTTTTT. Its translation: CASSLFTARQEKLFF.

The rearrangement joins TRBV19 to TRBJ1-1; D is ambiguous. V dropped 6 bases and J dropped 1 base, with 9 bases sitting between them. This CDR3 is 13 amino acids long. From germline, CDR1 is LNHDA and CDR2 SQIVND (reference sequence). The CDR3 DNA sequence: TGTGCCAGTAGGAGGAGTTCGAACACTGAAGCTTTCTTT. This gives the protein CASRRSSNTEAFF.

This clone was recorded only once. The chain has TRBV2 and TRBJ2-7; 7 bases are a match to TRBD1. Per germline, CDR1 SNHLY and CDR2 FYNNEI. The CDR3 loop spans 16 amino acids. The trim removed 0 bases at V and 4 bases at J, leaving 9 bases unmatched. The CDR3 protein is CASSEARRTGRYEQYF. The CDR3 DNA reads TGTGCCAGCAGTGAAGCAAGGCGGACAGGAAGGTACGAGCAGTACTTC.

This chain connects TRBV5-8 to TRBJ1-6, with D unclear. CDR1 SGHTS and CDR2 YDEGEE come from the germline V gene. The CDR3 runs 11 residues. Trimming cost V 1 base and J 13 bases, with 6 bases left between them. DNA of the CDR3: TGTGCCAGCAGCTTGACCTATCCCCTCCACTTT. Translating it yields CASSLTYPLHF.

This chain connects TRBV27 to TRBJ1-1; D may be TRBD1 (6 bases). Germline V gene data show CDR1 as MNHEY and CDR2 as SMNVEV (reference sequence). Deletions cut 7 bases from V and 3 bases from J, with 15 bases between. The CDR3 runs to 14 residues. CDR3 sequence (DNA): TGTGCCAGCACTCCGGGGGGCATGGACACTGAAGCTTTCTTT. Its translation: CASTPGGMDTEAFF.

This clone has only a few counts. The chain is built from TRBV13 and TRBJ1-4; a weak D match, TRBD1 (5 bases). Germline lookup yields CDR1 PRHDT and CDR2 FYEKMQ (reference sequence). The length of the CDR3 is 13 residues. Trimming removed 6 bases from V and 8 bases from J, with 13 bases in between. The CDR3 here is CASRAGGTEKLFF. CDR3 nucleotide sequence: TGTGCCAGCAGGGCCGGGGGGACCGAAAAACTGTTTTTT.

CDR3 region: CASSRRVGGLLETQYF. CDR3 sequence (DNA): TGCGCCAGCAGTCGGCGGGTGGGTGGACTGTTAGAGACCCAGTACTTC. V gene TRBV4-1 combines with J gene TRBJ2-5, with D possibly matching TRBD2 (5 bases). Trimming cost V 6 bases and J 4 bases, with 21 bases left between them. The CDR3 covers 16 residues. Looked up from germline, CDR1 is MGHRA and CDR2 is YSYEKL.

V is TRBV4-3 and J is TRBJ2-7; D is perhaps TRBD1 (6 bases). V lost 0 bases and J 4 bases, leaving 10 bases between the germline ends. The CDR3 sequence is 14 residues long. Germline lookup yields CDR1 LGHNA and CDR2 YSLEER. The CDR3 sequence is CASSQEQGLYEQYF. DNA of the CDR3: TGCGCCAGCAGCCAAGAGCAGGGGTTGTACGAGCAGTACTTC.

This clone was observed once. The genes are TRBV28 and TRBJ1-1; D is uncertain. Trimming took 3 bases from V and 1 from J, leaving 24 bases between them. Germline V gene data show CDR1 as MDHEN and CDR2 as SYDVKM. This CDR3 comprises 19 residues. Written as DNA, the CDR3 is TGTGCCAGCAGTTTTCCTCGCGTTTTACCCCAGGAAAGGAACACTGAAGCTTTCTTT. Translated: CASSFPRVLPQERNTEAFF. Complete variable domain (other parts from reference TRBV28 and TRBJ1-1): DVKVTQSSRYLVKRTGEKVFLECVQDMDHENMFWYRQDPGLGLRLIYFSYDVKMKEKGDIPEGYSVSREKKERFSLILESASTNQTSMYLCASSFPRVLPQERNTEAFFGQGTRLTVV.

This clone has more than one count but fewer than ten. This chain connects TRBV7-9 to TRBJ1-1; D ambiguous. Germline values: CDR1 SEHNR, CDR2 FQNEAQ (reference sequence). This CDR3 is built from 11 residues. Deletions cut 5 bases from V and 6 bases from J, with 7 bases between. CDR3 sequence (DNA): TGTGCCAGCAGCCCCGCAGCTGAAGCTTTCTTT. Translation gives CASSPAAEAFF.

This sequence joins TRBV14 and TRBJ2-2; 12 positions match TRBD2. V lost 6 bases, J lost 4 bases, and 3 bases stayed unmatched. This CDR3 is 15 amino acids long. CDR1 is SGHDN and CDR2 is FVKESK in the germline V gene. In DNA form, the CDR3 reads TGTGCCAGCAGTTCTAGCGGGAGGGCCACCGGGGAGCTGTTTTTT. Protein product: CASSSSGRATGELFF. Drawing the rest from reference TRBV14 and TRBJ2-2, the complete variable domain is EAGVTQFPSHSVIEKGQTVTLRCDPISGHDNLYWYRRVMGKEIKFLLHFVKESKQDESGMPNNRFLAERTGGTYSTLKVQPAELEDSGVYFCASSSSGRATGELFFGEGSRLTVL.

The chain couples TRBV19 to TRBJ2-7, with TRBD1 matching over 8 bases. The length of the CDR3 is 14 residues. The junction had 5 bases not matched to a gene; V was cut back by 5 bases and J by 2 bases. In germline, CDR1 is LNHDA, CDR2 SQIVND (reference sequence). In DNA, the CDR3 is TGTGCCAGTAGTCTCGGGACAGGAACCTACGAGCAGTACTTC. It encodes CASSLGTGTYEQYF.

This chain links TRBV27 with TRBJ2-1; perhaps TRBD2 as D (6 bases). V lost 5 bases, J lost 6 bases, and 8 bases lay in between. CDR3 length equals 12 residues. Germline values: CDR1 MNHEY, CDR2 SMNVEV (reference sequence). CDR3 in amino acids: CASSAGFNEQFF. The CDR3 DNA sequence: TGTGCCAGCAGTGCGGGGTTCAATGAGCAGTTCTTC.

This chain connects TRBV5-1 to TRBJ2-5; D ambiguous. V was clipped by 1 base and J by 0 bases, with 10 bases between them. Per germline, CDR1 SGHRS and CDR2 YFSETQ. The CDR3 runs to 15 residues. The CDR3 region is CASSLHTPYQETQYF. CDR3 nucleotides: TGCGCCAGCAGCTTGCATACACCGTACCAAGAGACCCAGTACTTC. The variable domain in full, with the rest retrieved from reference TRBV5-1 and TRBJ2-5, is KAGVTQTPRYLIKTRGQQVTLSCSPISGHRSVSWYQQTPGQGLQFLFEYFSETQRNKGNFPGRFSGRQFSNSRSEMNVSTLELGDSALYLCASSLHTPYQETQYFGPGTRLLVL.

This sequence joins TRBV19 and TRBJ2-7; D is undetermined. Germline CDR1 is LNHDA and CDR2 is SQIVND (reference sequence). The CDR3 loop spans 14 amino acids. With 0 bases removed from V and 1 base from J, the gap between germline ends came to 7 bases. The CDR3 DNA reads as TGTGCCAGTAGTATAGAGGGCAGGTCCTACGAGCAGTACTTC. Protein sequence: CASSIEGRSYEQYF.

This chain connects TRBV19 to TRBJ2-5; D unresolved. CDR3 size: 12 residues. Germline CDR1 is LNHDA and CDR2 is SQIVND (reference sequence). Deletions cut 0 bases from V and 4 bases from J, with 3 bases between. The CDR3 nucleotides are TGTGCCAGTAGTATAGAGGGAGAGACCCAGTACTTC. It yields the protein CASSIEGETQYF.

As for this clone: This CDR3 is also generated by other DNA sequences in the sample. The rearrangement uses TRBV9 and TRBJ1-1; D is possibly TRBD1 (5 bases). Trimming cost V 2 bases and J 4 bases, with 9 bases left between them. The germline V gene has CDR1 SGDLS and CDR2 YYNGEE. CDR3 length equals 13 residues. DNA for the CDR3: TGTGCCAGCAGCGTTGGGGGTCGCACTGAAGCTTTCTTT. Its protein product is CASSVGGRTEAFF.

This chain connects TRBV27 to TRBJ1-4; 7 bases fit TRBD1. The junction had 24 bases not matched to a gene; V was cut back by 3 bases and J by 8 bases. CDR3 length: 20 residues. In germline, CDR1 is MNHEY, CDR2 SMNVEV (reference sequence). CDR3 coding DNA: TGTGCCAGCAGTTTGACTAGACCGGGGACAGAAAGGGACATTAGGGAAAAACTGTTTTTT. Its protein is CASSLTRPGTERDIREKLFF.

This clone appeared a few times. The CDR3 bases are TGTGCCAGCAGCGGGACAGGGAGTATTTATGGCTACACCTTC. Amino acid sequence: CASSGTGSIYGYTF. The chain recombines TRBV9 with TRBJ1-2; TRBD1 matches at 8 bases. The CDR3 totals 14 residues. Germline V CDR1 and CDR2: SGDLS, YYNGEE. After removal of 3 bases from V and 5 bases from J, the junction contained 6 bases not matched to a gene.

The V and J genes are TRBV7-9 and TRBJ2-1, with D tentatively TRBD2 (6 bases). CDR1 is SEHNR and CDR2 is FQNEAQ in the germline V gene (reference sequence). This CDR3 region has 15 residues. The ends were cut back, 7 bases at V and 4 bases at J, with 17 bases in the middle. CDR3 protein: CASNLPLAHYNEQFF. CDR3 DNA: TGTGCCAGCAACTTGCCCCTAGCGCATTACAATGAGCAGTTCTTC.

This chain uses TRBV15 with TRBJ2-3, with D hard to call. CDR1 and CDR2 from the germline V gene are LNHNV and YYDKDF (reference sequence). Trimming removed 2 bases from V and 1 base from J, with 7 bases in between. The CDR3 contains 14 residues. The CDR3 loop is CATSRIFRTDTQYF. CDR3 DNA sequence: TGTGCCACCAGCAGAATCTTCCGCACAGATACGCAGTATTTT.

This chain uses TRBV7-9 with TRBJ2-5; no reliable D call. The V gene's germline CDR1 is SEHNR and CDR2 FQNEAQ (reference sequence). This CDR3 contains 15 residues. V was clipped by 7 bases and J by 4 bases, with 19 bases between them. The CDR3 coding sequence is TGTGCCAGCACTCCCCGCGGCCGCTGGGGAGAGACCCAGTACTTC. Its translation is CASTPRGRWGETQYF.

The rearrangement joins TRBV7-9 to TRBJ1-6, with 8 bases matching TRBD1. CDR3 length: 16 residues. Germline loops: CDR1 SEHNR, CDR2 FQNEAQ (reference sequence). Trimming took 8 bases from V and 4 from J; bases not matched to a gene: 10. CDR3 bases: TGTGCCAGCGGGGACGGACAGGGAATTTATAATTCACCCCTCCACTTT. Translated, it gives CASGDGQGIYNSPLHF.

This rearrangement joins TRBV4-1 to TRBJ1-4, with D hard to call. Trimming removed 4 bases from V and 0 bases from J, with 12 bases in between. The CDR3 is 16 amino acids. CDR1 is MGHRA, CDR2 YSYEKL, per germline. In DNA form, the CDR3 reads TGCGCCAGCAGCCTATGGACCGAAACAACTAATGAAAAACTGTTTTTT. Residues: CASSLWTETTNEKLFF.

The chain uses TRBV7-2 and TRBJ2-1, with 12 positions matching TRBD2. Germline V CDR1 and CDR2: SGHTA, FQGNSA. The CDR3 extends over 16 amino acids. V was pared by 1 base and J by 8 bases, with 6 bases of the junction left unmatched. The CDR3 sequence: CASSLEGLAGRDEQFF. DNA of the CDR3: TGTGCCAGCAGCTTAGAAGGACTAGCGGGAAGGGATGAGCAGTTCTTC. Complete variable domain (other parts from reference TRBV7-2 and TRBJ2-1): GAGVSQSPSNKVTEKGKDVELRCDPISGHTALYWYRQSLGQGLEFLIYFQGNSAPDKSGLPSDRFSAERTGGSVSTLTIQRTQQEDSAVYLCASSLEGLAGRDEQFFGPGTRLTVL.